This T cell receptor beta chain was captured in a study of memory CD8 T cells in hepatitis C reinfection. Time point of the sample: peak reinfection, 3 to 8 weeks after reinfection detection. TCR sequencing was done directly ex vivo on sorted cells, without expansion in vitro. Germline CDR1 and CDR2: SEHNR and FQNEAQ (reference sequence). This CDR3 region has 16 residues. V shed 5 bases and J shed 4 bases, with 21 bases lying between them. Sequencing was performed with immunoSEQ multiplex PCR; in TCRdb, only in-frame clones are kept and a portion is missing. The top ten clones hold around 1.2% of a sample with roughly 43,000 clones, 85% to 90% of them seen once.

The sample consisted of naive CD8+ T cells sorted from blood. The genes are TRBV7-9 and TRBJ2-7; D is uncertain. The TCR sequence derives from a young man with hepatitis C virus infection. The DNA of the CDR3 is TGTGCCAGCAGCCCCGAGGTATCCCGGTTCATATACGAGCAGTACTTC. Encoded protein: CASSPEVSRFIYEQYF.